One and the same sample provided the 7 T cell receptor beta chains below, sequenced in a study of spatial heterogeneity in lung cancer. TCRdb called the 5' RACE reads again in MiXCR, with one record for every CDR3 protein. The sample yields about 92,000 distinct CDR3 sequences, approximately 12% seen once. Time point noted: sample taken at primary tumor resection. Whole RNA came from tumor, nontumor lung or frozen PBMC and was sequenced without being sorted. The specimen comprised PBMCs, sampled at surgery. These receptors came from a male donor with early-stage non-small cell lung cancer.

The chain links TRBV5-1 to TRBJ2-7, with D possibly being TRBD1 (5 bases). CDR3 length: 14 amino acids. Germline-derived CDR1 and CDR2 are SGHRS and YFSETQ. Trimming shortened V by 0 bases and J by 5 bases, and 12 bases separated the two germline ends. Here the CDR3 DNA reads TGCGCCAGCAGCTTGGTCGCAGGGTCAAACGAGCAGTACTTC. It translates to CASSLVAGSNEQYF.

Ten or more counts support this clonotype. This chain links TRBV7-2 with TRBJ1-2; TRBD1 might be the D (5 bases). The CDR3 sequence is 14 residues long. CDR1 is SGHTA and CDR2 is FQGNSA in the germline V gene. Trimming removed 8 bases at V and 4 bases at J, with 17 bases between. The CDR3 region is CASAGQGESYGYTF. DNA of the CDR3: TGTGCCAGCGCAGGTCAGGGAGAATCCTATGGCTACACCTTC.

V gene TRBV2 combines with J gene TRBJ1-1; D perhaps matches TRBD1 (6 bases). The CDR3 has 12 amino acids. V was pared by 8 bases and J by 8 bases, with 15 bases between. CDR1 is SNHLY and CDR2 is FYNNEI in the germline V gene. This CDR3 reads CASGNRVEEAFF. For the CDR3, the DNA is TGTGCCAGCGGAAACAGGGTTGAGGAAGCTTTCTTT. The complete variable domain, with remaining parts taken from reference TRBV2 and TRBJ1-1, reads EPEVTQTPSHQVTQMGQEVILRCVPISNHLYFYWYRQILGQKVEFLVSFYNNEISEKSEIFDDQFSVERPDGSNFTLKIRSTKLEDSAMYFCASGNRVEEAFFGQGTRLTVV.

This clonotype has a count of ten or more. The chain employs TRBV9 and TRBJ2-7, with 7 positions matching TRBD2. In germline, CDR1 is SGDLS, CDR2 YYNGEE. This CDR3 is 15 amino acids long. V dropped 4 bases and J dropped 4; count of bases not matched to a gene: 11. CDR3 in amino acids: CASSSLGGGPYEQYF. In DNA form, the CDR3 reads TGTGCCAGCAGCTCCCTCGGGGGAGGGCCGTACGAGCAGTACTTC.

This clonotype was recorded a few times. The genes are TRBV2 and TRBJ1-4, with 7 bases that match TRBD1. Per the germline V gene, CDR1 is SNHLY and CDR2 is FYNNEI. The CDR3 runs 15 residues. V trimming: 1 base; J trimming: 5 bases; junction bases outside the gene matches: 4. The CDR3 protein is CASSEEGTVNEKLFF. Written as DNA, the CDR3 is TGTGCCAGCAGTGAAGAAGGGACAGTAAATGAAAAACTGTTTTTT.

This chain uses TRBV29-1 with TRBJ2-7; D is possibly TRBD1 (5 bases). CDR3 length: 12 residues. V dropped 7 bases and J dropped 0 bases, with 10 bases sitting between them. The germline V gene has CDR1 SQVTM and CDR2 ANQGSEA. The DNA of the CDR3 is TGCAGCGCCTGGGGCGGCTCCTACGAGCAGTACTTC. It codes for CSAWGGSYEQYF.

The sample holds a few counts of this clonotype. The V and J genes are TRBV28 and TRBJ1-2; D remains ambiguous. CDR1 MDHEN and CDR2 SYDVKM come from the germline V gene. Between the trimmed V and J ends, which lost 8 bases and 0 bases, there was a span of 7 bases. The CDR3 covers 12 residues. The CDR3 loop is CASQQANYGYTF. The CDR3 nucleotides read TGTGCCAGCCAGCAGGCTAACTATGGCTACACCTTC.